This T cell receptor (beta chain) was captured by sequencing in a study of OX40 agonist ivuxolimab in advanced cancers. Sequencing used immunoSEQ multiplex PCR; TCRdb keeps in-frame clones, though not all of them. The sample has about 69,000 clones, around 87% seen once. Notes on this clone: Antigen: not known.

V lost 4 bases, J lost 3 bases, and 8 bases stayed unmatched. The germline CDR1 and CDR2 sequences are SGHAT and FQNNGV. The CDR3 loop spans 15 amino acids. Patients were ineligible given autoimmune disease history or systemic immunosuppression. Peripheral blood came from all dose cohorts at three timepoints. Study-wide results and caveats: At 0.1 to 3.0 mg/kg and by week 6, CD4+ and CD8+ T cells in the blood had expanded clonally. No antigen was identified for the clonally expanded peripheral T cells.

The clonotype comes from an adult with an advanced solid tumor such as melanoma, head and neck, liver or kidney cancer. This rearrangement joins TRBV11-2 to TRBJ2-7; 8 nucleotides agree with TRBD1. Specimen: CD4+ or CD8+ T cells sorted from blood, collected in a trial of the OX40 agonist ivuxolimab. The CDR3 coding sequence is TGTGCCAGCAGCTACACGACAGGGGAGAACTACGAGCAGTACTTC. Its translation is CASSYTTGENYEQYF.